The rows below give T cell receptor beta chains drawn from one sample of a study of response to subunit inactivated influenza vaccine. TCRdb re-called the RT-PCR reads with MiXCR, one entry per CDR3 protein. The repertoire holds hundreds of thousands of distinct CDR3 sequences, about 11% seen once, with roughly 11% in the top ten. The sample was also linked to a second study, of T cells expressing NK-cell markers.

Here the sequenced sample was PBMCs from blood, taken on the day of vaccination. The receptor source for this set is a man aged 45-60 years who received an inactivated influenza vaccine. CDR3s include the opening cysteine and the closing phenylalanine or tryptophan. The order of the fields is CDR3 length, J gene, V gene, D gene, clone size, CDR3 protein, CDR3 DNA. The D gene is left open where the match is weak. Not all rows give a size; the values are once, few, many and, for expanded clones, a class.

11 TRBJ2-1 TRBV5-1 . many CASSPDREQFF TGCGCCAGCAGCCCCGACAGGGAGCAGTTCTTC
12 TRBJ2-3 TRBV2 . . CASSTNQDTQYF TGTGCCAGCAGCACTAACCAAGATACGCAGTATTTT
13 TRBJ1-2 TRBV6-6 . . CASTRTDTMGYTF TGTGCCAGCACCCGGACGGACACTATGGGCTACACCTTC
15 TRBJ2-3 TRBV4-3 TRBD1 few CASSQDALDRDTQYF TGCGCCAGCAGCCAAGACGCGTTGGACAGGGATACGCAGTATTTT
15 TRBJ2-1 TRBV19 . . CASSIGLGAYNEQFF TGTGCCAGTAGTATAGGTTTGGGGGCCTACAATGAGCAGTTCTTC
15 TRBJ2-2 TRBV19 . few CASSILAKYTGELFF TGTGCCAGTAGTATATTGGCCAAATACACCGGGGAGCTGTTTTTT
14 TRBJ1-1 TRBV4-3 . . CASSQGVRSWQAFF TGCGCCAGCAGCCAAGGAGTCCGGTCCTGGCAAGCTTTCTTT
15 TRBJ1-6 TRBV5-1 . . CASSFEERLNSPLHF TGCGCCAGCAGCTTCGAAGAAAGACTTAATTCACCCCTCCACTTT
15 TRBJ2-2 TRBV12-3/TRBV12-4 TRBD1 many CASRGGTGFTGELFF TGTGCCAGCAGGGGAGGGACAGGGTTCACCGGGGAGCTGTTTTTT
15 TRBJ1-3 TRBV12-3/TRBV12-4 . many CASSPGGLSGGTIYF TGTGCCAGCAGCCCCGGCGGCCTCTCGGGAGGAACCATATATTTT
15 TRBJ2-2 TRBV5-1 . few CASSLVQVATGELFF TGCGCCAGCAGCTTGGTACAGGTTGCCACCGGGGAGCTGTTTTTT
14 TRBJ2-5 TRBV6-1 TRBD1 few CASTRDRGQETQYF TGTGCCAGCACTAGGGACAGGGGGCAGGAGACCCAGTACTTC
16 TRBJ2-1 TRBV15 TRBD1 few CATSRGDGTASNEQFF TGTGCCACCAGCAGAGGAGATGGGACAGCGTCAAATGAGCAGTTCTTC
14 TRBJ2-5 TRBV6-2/TRBV6-3 TRBD1 many CASTKGASQETQYF TGTGCCAGTACCAAGGGGGCGAGTCAAGAGACCCAGTACTTC
15 TRBJ2-7 TRBV10-3 TRBD1 few CAISERGTGSYEQYF TGTGCCATCAGTGAGAGGGGGACAGGCTCCTACGAGCAGTACTTC
13 TRBJ1-1 TRBV28 . few CASSHSMNTEAFF TGTGCCAGCAGTCATTCTATGAACACTGAAGCTTTCTTT
14 TRBJ1-3 TRBV12-3/TRBV12-4 . . CASITAGSGNTIYF TGTGCCAGCATCACGGCGGGGTCCGGAAACACCATATATTTT
14 TRBJ1-3 TRBV20-1 TRBD1 . CSAWDRGFGNTIYF TGCAGTGCTTGGGACAGGGGTTTTGGAAACACCATATATTTT
14 TRBJ2-3 TRBV20-1 TRBD1 . CSAQWGTGTDTQYF TGCAGTGCCCAATGGGGGACAGGGACAGATACGCAGTATTTT
11 TRBJ2-1 TRBV7-3 . . CASSSGTKQFF TGTGCCAGCAGTTCCGGGACAAAGCAGTTCTTC
13 TRBJ1-2 TRBV4-3 . few CASSNAGGYGYTF TGCGCCAGCAGCAACGCGGGGGGATATGGCTACACCTTC
16 TRBJ2-7 TRBV29-1 TRBD2 many CSVGGTSGITSYEQYF TGCAGCGTTGGGGGGACTAGCGGGATTACTTCCTACGAGCAGTACTTC
12 TRBJ2-7 TRBV20-1 . . CSARVGRGEQYF TGCAGTGCTAGAGTGGGTCGCGGCGAGCAGTACTTC
16 TRBJ2-7 TRBV28 TRBD2 few CASSSIGLAGVYEQYF TGTGCCAGCAGTTCCATTGGACTAGCGGGAGTCTACGAGCAGTACTTC
13 TRBJ2-5 TRBV5-1 TRBD1 . CASAGQGGETQYF TGCGCCAGCGCCGGACAGGGAGGAGAGACCCAGTACTTC
13 TRBJ1-2 TRBV20-1 TRBD1 few CSATPNQGDGYTF TGCAGTGCTACCCCCAATCAGGGGGATGGCTACACCTTC
17 TRBJ2-2 TRBV5-6 TRBD2 . CASSRTRDYLGAGELFF TGTGCCAGCAGCCGAACCCGGGACTACCTCGGGGCCGGGGAGCTGTTTTTT
13 TRBJ2-2 TRBV6-6 TRBD1 few CASSYRGTGELFF TGCGCCAGCAGCTACAGGGGCACCGGGGAGCTGTTTTTT
14 TRBJ2-7 TRBV5-8 . few CASSPETASYEQYF TGTGCCAGCAGCCCGGAAACAGCATCCTACGAGCAGTACTTC
16 TRBJ2-2 TRBV6-1 . . CASRTMGVINTGELFF TGTGCCAGCAGAACCATGGGGGTTATTAACACCGGGGAGCTGTTTTTT
14 TRBJ2-3 TRBV29-1 TRBD2 . CSVGTSGRTDTQYF TGCAGCGTTGGGACTAGCGGGAGGACAGATACGCAGTATTTT
14 TRBJ2-5 TRBV20-1 . . CSARFRGEQETQYF TGCAGTGCTAGGTTCAGGGGGGAGCAAGAGACCCAGTACTTC
14 TRBJ2-5 TRBV20-1 . many CSASNAYKQETQYF TGCAGTGCTAGCAATGCCTACAAGCAAGAGACCCAGTACTTC
14 TRBJ2-7 TRBV6-2/TRBV6-3 . few CASAQGSGTYEQYF TGTGCCAGCGCTCAAGGCTCAGGAACCTACGAGCAGTACTTC
12 TRBJ2-7 TRBV20-1 . few CSARSSSYEQYF TGCAGTGCTAGGTCCAGCTCCTACGAGCAGTACTTC
14 TRBJ2-7 TRBV15 . few CATSRDFGSYEQYF TGTGCCACCAGCAGAGATTTCGGATCCTACGAGCAGTACTTC
15 TRBJ1-1 TRBV4-2 TRBD1 . CASSRQGVENTEAFF TGTGCCAGCAGCCGGCAGGGGGTGGAAAACACTGAAGCTTTCTTT
13 TRBJ2-7 TRBV29-1 TRBD1 . CSAGIQQGYEQYF TGCAGCGCTGGAATTCAACAGGGGTACGAGCAGTACTTC
16 TRBJ1-1 TRBV3-1 . . CASSQYGPGAYTEAFF TGTGCCAGCAGCCAATACGGCCCAGGGGCTTACACTGAAGCTTTCTTT
15 TRBJ2-5 TRBV20-1 . many CSARDLVEEVGTQYF TGCAGTGCTAGAGATCTGGTAGAAGAGGTTGGGACCCAGTACTTC
13 TRBJ2-3 TRBV9 . many CASSPGTPDTQYF TGTGCCAGCAGCCCGGGGACCCCAGATACGCAGTATTTT
15 TRBJ2-5 TRBV24-1 . few CATSEGSRGRETQYF TGTGCCACCAGTGAAGGATCCAGGGGCAGGGAGACCCAGTACTTC
14 TRBJ2-2 TRBV12-3/TRBV12-4 TRBD1 few CASTWTGRAGELFF TGTGCCAGCACCTGGACAGGGAGAGCCGGGGAGCTGTTTTTT
18 TRBJ2-5 TRBV3-1 TRBD2 few CASSQGVLAGGNQETQYF TGTGCCAGCAGCCAAGGTGTACTAGCGGGAGGGAACCAAGAGACCCAGTACTTC
16 TRBJ2-3 TRBV5-1 TRBD2 many CASSARLAGGTDTQYF TGTGCCAGCAGCGCCCGACTAGCGGGGGGGACAGATACGCAGTATTTT